This T cell receptor beta chain was recorded in a study of cytomegalovirus exposure and HLA in healthy donors. J gave up 2 bases and V 1 base, and 6 bases lay outside the gene matches. The CDR3 consists of 18 residues. Germline V gene data show CDR1 as SEHNR and CDR2 as FQNEAQ (reference sequence). For this clone: Its antigen remains unknown.

Amplification used 60 Vbeta primers and 13 Jbeta primers. TCRdb keeps only in-frame clones here, not all; method: immunoSEQ multiplex PCR. The sample carries 150,000 to 200,000 clones, approximately 86% recorded once. Whole-study results and caveats: Sequencing had likely introduced a cluster of highly shared sequence variants as an artifact. There were a few CMV-associated chains whose specificity for CMV antigens was confirmed in vitro.

The chain has TRBV7-9 and TRBJ1-5, with 12 bases lining up with TRBD1. The sequenced sample consisted of PBMCs. The receptor's source is a woman between 18 and 29 years old in good health and CMV-seronegative. The CDR3 region is CASSLEGTGGVGNQPQHF. The CDR3 coding sequence is TGTGCCAGCAGCTTAGAAGGGACAGGGGGCGTTGGCAATCAGCCCCAGCATTTT.